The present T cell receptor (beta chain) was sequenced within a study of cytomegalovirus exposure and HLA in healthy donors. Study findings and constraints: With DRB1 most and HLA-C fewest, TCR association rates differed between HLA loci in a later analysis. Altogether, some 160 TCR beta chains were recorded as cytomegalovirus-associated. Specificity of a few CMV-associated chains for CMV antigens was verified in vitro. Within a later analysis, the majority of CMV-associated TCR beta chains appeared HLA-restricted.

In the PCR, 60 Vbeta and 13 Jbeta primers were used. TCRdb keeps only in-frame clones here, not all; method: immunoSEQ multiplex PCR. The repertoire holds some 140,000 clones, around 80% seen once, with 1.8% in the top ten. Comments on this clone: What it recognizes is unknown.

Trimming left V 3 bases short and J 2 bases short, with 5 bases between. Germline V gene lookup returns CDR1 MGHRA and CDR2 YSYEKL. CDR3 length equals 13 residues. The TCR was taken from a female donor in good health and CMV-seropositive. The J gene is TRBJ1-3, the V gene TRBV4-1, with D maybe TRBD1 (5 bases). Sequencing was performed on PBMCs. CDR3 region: CASSQGPGNTIYF. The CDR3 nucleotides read TGCGCCAGCAGCCAGGGGCCTGGAAACACCATATATTTT.